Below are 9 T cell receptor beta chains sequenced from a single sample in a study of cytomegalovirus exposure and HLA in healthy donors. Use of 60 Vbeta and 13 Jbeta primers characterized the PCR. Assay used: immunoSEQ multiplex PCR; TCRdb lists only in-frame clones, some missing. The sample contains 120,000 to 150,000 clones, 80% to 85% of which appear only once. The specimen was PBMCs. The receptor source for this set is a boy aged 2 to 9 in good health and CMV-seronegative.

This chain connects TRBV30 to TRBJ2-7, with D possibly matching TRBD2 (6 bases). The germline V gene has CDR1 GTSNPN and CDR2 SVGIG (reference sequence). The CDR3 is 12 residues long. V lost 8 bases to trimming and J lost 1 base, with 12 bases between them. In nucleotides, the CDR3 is TGTGCCCGGATTAGCGGATCCTACGAGCAGTACTTC. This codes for CARISGSYEQYF.

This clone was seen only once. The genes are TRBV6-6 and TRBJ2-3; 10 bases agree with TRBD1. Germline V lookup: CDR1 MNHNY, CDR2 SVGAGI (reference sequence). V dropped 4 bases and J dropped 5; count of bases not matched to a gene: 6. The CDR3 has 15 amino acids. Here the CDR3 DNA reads TGTGCCAGCAGTTCCCCGGGACAGGGGATAGATACGCAGTATTTT. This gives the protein CASSSPGQGIDTQYF.

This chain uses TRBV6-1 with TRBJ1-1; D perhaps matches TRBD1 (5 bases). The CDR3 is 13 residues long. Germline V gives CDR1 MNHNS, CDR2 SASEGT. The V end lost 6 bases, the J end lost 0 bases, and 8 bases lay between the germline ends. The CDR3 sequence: CASSPTVNTEAFF. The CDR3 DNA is TGTGCCAGCAGCCCGACAGTGAACACTGAAGCTTTCTTT.

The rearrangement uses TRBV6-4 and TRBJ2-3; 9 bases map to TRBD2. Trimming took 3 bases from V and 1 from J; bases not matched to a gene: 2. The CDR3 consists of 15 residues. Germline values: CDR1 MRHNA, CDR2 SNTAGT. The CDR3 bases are TGTGCCAGCAGTGATATAGCGGGAGGCACAGATACGCAGTATTTT. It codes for CASSDIAGGTDTQYF.

The CDR3 sequence is CASSVKTRGDQPQHF. CDR3 DNA sequence: TGTGCCAGCAGTGTCAAGACAAGGGGTGATCAGCCCCAGCATTTT. This chain links TRBV6-1 with TRBJ1-5; a weak D match, TRBD1 (5 bases). The ends were cut back, 4 bases at V and 5 bases at J, with 15 bases in the middle. This CDR3 is built from 15 residues. From germline, CDR1 is MNHNS and CDR2 SASEGT.

The CDR3 DNA reads as TGTGCCAGCCGGGACAGCTATGGCTACACCTTC. It translates to CASRDSYGYTF. The genes are TRBV28 and TRBJ1-2, with 7 bases aligning to TRBD1. The trim removed 8 bases at V and 4 bases at J, leaving 1 base unmatched. Per germline, CDR1 MDHEN and CDR2 SYDVKM. CDR3 length: 11 residues.

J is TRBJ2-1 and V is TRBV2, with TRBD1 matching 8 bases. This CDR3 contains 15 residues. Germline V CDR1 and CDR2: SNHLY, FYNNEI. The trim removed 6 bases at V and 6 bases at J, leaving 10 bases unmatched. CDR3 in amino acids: CASSPRQGAGNEQFF. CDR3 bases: TGTGCCAGCAGCCCCCGGCAGGGGGCGGGCAATGAGCAGTTCTTC.

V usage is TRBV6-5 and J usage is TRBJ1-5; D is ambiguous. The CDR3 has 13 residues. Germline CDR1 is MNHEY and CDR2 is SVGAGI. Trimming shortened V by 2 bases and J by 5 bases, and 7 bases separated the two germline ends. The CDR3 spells CASSYQNHQPQHF. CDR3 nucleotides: TGTGCCAGCAGTTACCAAAATCATCAGCCCCAGCATTTT.

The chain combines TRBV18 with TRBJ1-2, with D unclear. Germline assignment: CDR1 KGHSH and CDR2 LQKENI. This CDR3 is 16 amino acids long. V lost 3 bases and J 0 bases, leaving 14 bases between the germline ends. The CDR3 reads CASSPRSPAANYGYTF. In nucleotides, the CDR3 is TGTGCCAGCTCACCTAGATCACCCGCTGCTAACTATGGCTACACCTTC. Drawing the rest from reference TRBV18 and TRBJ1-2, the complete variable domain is NAGVMQNPRHLVRRRGQEARLRCSPMKGHSHVYWYRQLPEEGLKFMVYLQKENIIDESGMPKERFSAEFPKEGPSILRIQQVVRGDSAAYFCASSPRSPAANYGYTFGSGTRLTVV.